This T cell receptor (beta chain) appears in the sequencing data of a study of cytomegalovirus exposure and HLA in healthy donors. Overall study context: Unique TCRs numbering around 80 million, obtained from HLA-typed donors, made up an early data release.

This clone has more than one count but fewer than ten. What it binds is not known. Study results and limitations: Researchers catalogued roughly 170 TCR beta chains as cytomegalovirus-associated.

The PCR ran on 60 Vbeta and 13 Jbeta primers. Method: immunoSEQ multiplex PCR; TCRdb's copy keeps in-frame clones and lacks some. The data show roughly 150,000 clones, with around 80% seen just once and about 2.2% held by the top ten. The material sequenced was PBMCs. The clonotype was recovered from a man aged 30 to 39 in good health and CMV-seronegative.

CDR3 sequence (DNA): TGCGCCAGCAGGGCCCGGACTAGCCGACCAACCGGGGAGCTGTTTTTT. Its protein is CASRARTSRPTGELFF. This chain links TRBV5-1 with TRBJ2-2; 8 bases align to TRBD2. The CDR3 runs 16 residues. Trimming at V came to 5 bases and at J to 5 bases, leaving 11 bases not matched to a gene. Germline assignment: CDR1 SGHRS and CDR2 YFSETQ.